This T cell receptor (beta chain) emerged from a study of cytomegalovirus exposure and HLA in healthy donors. This CDR3 spans 15 amino acids. Germline CDR1 reads KGHSH; CDR2 reads LQKENI. Deletions cut 4 bases from V and 1 base from J, with 13 bases between. The PCR employed 60 Vbeta primers together with 13 Jbeta primers. Clones were sequenced by immunoSEQ multiplex PCR, and TCRdb holds only the in-frame ones, with some missing. The sample carries 110,000 to 150,000 clones, roughly 74% recorded once. Comments on this clone: Antigen unknown.

Study conclusions and caveats: Confirmation in vitro established that a few CMV-associated chains were specific for CMV antigens. In a later analysis, DRB1 alleles had the most associated TCRs; HLA-C alleles the fewest.

The origin of this receptor is a woman aged 18-29 years in good health and CMV-seropositive. Sequences were obtained from PBMCs. The V call is TRBV18, the J call TRBJ1-1; maybe TRBD1 (5 bases). In nucleotides, the CDR3 is TGTGCCAGCTCACAATCCAGGGATGGGAACACTGAAGCTTTCTTT. This sequence encodes CASSQSRDGNTEAFF.